This T cell receptor beta chain appears in the sequencing data of a study of low-dose radiotherapy and immunotherapy resistance in tumors. Study as a whole: Patients were treated with intravenous nivolumab at 240 mg every two weeks and were also dosed with ipilimumab at 1 mg/kg every six weeks.

Time point meaning: before trial treatment. The donors' regimen was nivolumab, ipilimumab, aspirin, low-dose cyclophosphamide and low-dose radiotherapy. Trimming left V 0 bases short and J 4 bases short, with 16 bases between. Germline V gene lookup returns CDR1 SGDLS and CDR2 YYNGEE. This CDR3 region has 16 residues. Covering alpha and beta chains, TRAV- and TRBV-specific primers were used for the first-strand cDNA. With a V-primer adapter and a constant-region primer, TCRs were amplified for about 20 PCR cycles. TCRdb fed the reads into MiXCR, producing one record per CDR3 protein. Among around 65,000 distinct CDR3 sequences listed, more than 25% were seen once. Ten or more counts support this clonotype.

Here the sequenced sample was PBMCs, taken before treatment. This clonotype was obtained from a male donor with rectosigmoid adenocarcinoma. V gene TRBV9 combines with J gene TRBJ1-1; D not certain. The CDR3 sequence is CASSVGRGNWGTEAFF. DNA of the CDR3: TGTGCCAGCAGCGTAGGTCGTGGGAATTGGGGCACTGAAGCTTTCTTT.